These 5 T cell receptor beta chains originate from one sample sequenced in a study of CD8 T cells in ankylosing spondylitis. TCRdb re-analysed the 5' RACE reads in MiXCR, keeping a single row per CDR3 protein. Among around 540,000 distinct CDR3 sequences listed, 9.5% to 15% were seen once. Their target antigens are unknown. Study results and limitations: Characteristic, it appeared, of ankylosing spondylitis blood was a TCR beta motif of several highly homologous variants.

Sequencing used blood, either unsorted or a sorted T cell fraction (not recorded which). These receptors originate from a male donor with ankylosing spondylitis.

The V and J genes are TRBV6-1 and TRBJ1-5; D not certain. The germline gives CDR1 MNHNS, CDR2 SASEGT. The CDR3 consists of 15 residues. Deletions cut 5 bases from V and 1 base from J, with 12 bases between. The CDR3 spells CASSRSHGSNQPQHF. CDR3 in DNA: TGTGCCAGCAGTCGGAGTCACGGCAGCAATCAGCCCCAGCATTTT.

The chain is built from TRBV12-3 or TRBV12-4 and TRBJ1-3; D not certain. V shed 9 bases and J shed 4 bases, with 4 bases lying between them. CDR3 length: 10 amino acids. Here the CDR3 DNA reads TGTGCCAGTGGAGGAAACACCATATATTTT. Translated: CASGGNTIYF.

This clonotype was seen repeatedly, ten times or more. The chain is built from TRBV12-3 or TRBV12-4 and TRBJ1-5, with 9 bases that match TRBD1. V lost 4 bases, J lost 5 bases, and 6 bases stayed unmatched. This CDR3 is built from 15 residues. DNA of the CDR3: TGTGCCAGCAGTTCCGGGACAGGGTGGGATCAGCCCCAGCATTTT. Protein: CASSSGTGWDQPQHF.

This clonotype has only a few counts. The V and J genes are TRBV29-1 and TRBJ2-1; D unclear. CDR3 length: 14 amino acids. V shed 0 bases and J shed 6 bases, with 12 bases lying between them. Germline CDR1 SQVTM, CDR2 ANQGSEA. The CDR3 DNA follows: TGCAGCGTTGAAGATCATGCAGGAGCCAATGAGCAGTTCTTC. This translates into CSVEDHAGANEQFF.

This CDR3 is CASTKGVQGDDTEAFF. The CDR3 DNA reads TGTGCCAGCACCAAGGGGGTACAGGGTGATGACACTGAAGCTTTCTTT. The gene calls are TRBV12-3 or TRBV12-4 and TRBJ1-1; D might be TRBD1 (6 bases). V lost 7 bases and J lost 3, with 21 bases in between. CDR3 length: 16 residues.